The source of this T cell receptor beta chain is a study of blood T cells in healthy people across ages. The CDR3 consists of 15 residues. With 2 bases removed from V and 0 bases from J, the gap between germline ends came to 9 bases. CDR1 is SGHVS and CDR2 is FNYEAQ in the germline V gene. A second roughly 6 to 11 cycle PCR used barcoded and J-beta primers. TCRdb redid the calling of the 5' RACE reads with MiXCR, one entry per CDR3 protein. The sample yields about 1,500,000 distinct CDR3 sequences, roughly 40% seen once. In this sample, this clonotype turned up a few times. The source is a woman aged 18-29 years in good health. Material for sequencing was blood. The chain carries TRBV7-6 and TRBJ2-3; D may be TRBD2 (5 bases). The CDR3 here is CASSLNGDSTDTQYF. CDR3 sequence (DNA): TGTGCCAGCAGCTTAAACGGGGATAGCACAGATACGCAGTATTTT.